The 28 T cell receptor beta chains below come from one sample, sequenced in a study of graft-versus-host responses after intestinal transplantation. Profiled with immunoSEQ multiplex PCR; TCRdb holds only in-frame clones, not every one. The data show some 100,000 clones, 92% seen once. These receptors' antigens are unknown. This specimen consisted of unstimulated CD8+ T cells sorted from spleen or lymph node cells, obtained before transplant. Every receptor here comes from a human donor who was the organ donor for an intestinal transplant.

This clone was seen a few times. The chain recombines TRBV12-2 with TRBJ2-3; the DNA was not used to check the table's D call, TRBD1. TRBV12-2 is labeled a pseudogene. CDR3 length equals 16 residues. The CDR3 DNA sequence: TGTGCAAGTCGCTTATTCGGCAGGGGTAGGGCAGATACGCAGTATTTT. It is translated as CASRLFGRGRADTQYF.

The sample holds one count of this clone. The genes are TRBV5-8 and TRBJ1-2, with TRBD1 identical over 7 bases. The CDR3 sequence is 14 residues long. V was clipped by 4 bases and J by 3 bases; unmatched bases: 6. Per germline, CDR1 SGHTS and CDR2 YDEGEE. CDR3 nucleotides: TGTGCCAGCAGCCACAGGGGCGGCGACTATGGCTACACCTTC. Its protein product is CASSHRGGDYGYTF.

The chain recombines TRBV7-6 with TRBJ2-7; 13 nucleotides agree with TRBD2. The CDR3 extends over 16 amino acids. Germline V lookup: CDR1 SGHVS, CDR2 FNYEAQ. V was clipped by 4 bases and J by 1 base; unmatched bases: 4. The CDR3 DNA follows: TGTGCCAGCAGCTCGCCGGGACTAGCGGGATCCTACGAGCAGTACTTC. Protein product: CASSSPGLAGSYEQYF.

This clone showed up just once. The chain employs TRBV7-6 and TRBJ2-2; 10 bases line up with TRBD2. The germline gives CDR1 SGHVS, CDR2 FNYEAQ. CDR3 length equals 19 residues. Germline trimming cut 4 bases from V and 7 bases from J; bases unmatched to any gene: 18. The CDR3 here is CASSYSGAGGPVRHGELFF. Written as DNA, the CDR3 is TGTGCCAGCAGCTATAGTGGAGCGGGAGGGCCCGTGCGGCACGGGGAGCTGTTTTTT.

CDR3 coding DNA: TGTGCCTGGAGTGCCGTAGCGGGAGGGTGGGAGACCCAGTACTTC. It yields the protein CAWSAVAGGWETQYF. The chain joins TRBV30 to TRBJ2-5, with 11 bases lining up with TRBD2. The CDR3 has 15 amino acids. Germline CDR1 and CDR2: GTSNPN and SVGIG (reference sequence). J gave up 5 bases and V 1 base, and 6 bases lay outside the gene matches.

CDR3 nucleotide sequence: TGCGCCAGCAGTGACGGACAGAATTACTATGGCTACACCTTC. Its protein product is CASSDGQNYYGYTF. The V call is TRBV5-1, the J call TRBJ1-2; the D gene is possibly TRBD1 (6 bases). The V end was cut by 5 bases, the J end by 3 bases, with 14 bases between. CDR3 size: 14 residues. Germline V gene sequence: CDR1 SGHRS, CDR2 YFSETQ.

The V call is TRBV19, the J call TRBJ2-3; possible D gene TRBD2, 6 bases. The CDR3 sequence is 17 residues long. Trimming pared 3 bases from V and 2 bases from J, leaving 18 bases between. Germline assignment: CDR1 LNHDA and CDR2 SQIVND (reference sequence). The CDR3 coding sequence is TGTGCCAGTAGTATGTTTGTGGCGGGGCGCCTCACAGATACGCAGTATTTT. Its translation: CASSMFVAGRLTDTQYF.

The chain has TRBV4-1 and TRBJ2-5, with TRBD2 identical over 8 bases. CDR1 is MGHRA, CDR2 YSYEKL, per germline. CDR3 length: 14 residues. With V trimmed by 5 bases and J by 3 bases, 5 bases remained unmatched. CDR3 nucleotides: TGCGCCAGCAGCTCTAGCGGGCCGGAAGAGACCCAGTACTTC. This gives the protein CASSSSGPEETQYF.

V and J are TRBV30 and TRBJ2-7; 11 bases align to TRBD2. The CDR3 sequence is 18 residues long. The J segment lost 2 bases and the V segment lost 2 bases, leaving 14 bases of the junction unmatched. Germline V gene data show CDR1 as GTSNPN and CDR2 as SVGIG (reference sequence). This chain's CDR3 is CAWSPLRKTSGRTYEQYF. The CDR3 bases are TGTGCCTGGAGTCCCCTCCGAAAAACTAGCGGGAGAACCTACGAGCAGTACTTC.

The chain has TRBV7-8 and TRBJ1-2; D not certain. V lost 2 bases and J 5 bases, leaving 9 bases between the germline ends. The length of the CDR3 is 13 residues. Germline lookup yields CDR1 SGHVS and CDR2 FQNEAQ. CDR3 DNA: TGTGCCAGCAGCTTAAACAGTTTATATGGCTACACCTTC. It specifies CASSLNSLYGYTF. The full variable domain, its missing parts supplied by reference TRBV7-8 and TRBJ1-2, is GAGVSQSPRYKVAKRGQDVALRCDPISGHVSLFWYQQALGQGPEFLTYFQNEAQLDKSGLPSDRFFAERPEGSVSTLKIQRTQQEDSAVYLCASSLNSLYGYTFGSGTRLTVV.

The CDR3 region is CASSWSWPLTDTQYF. For the CDR3, the DNA is TGTGCCAGCAGTTGGAGCTGGCCTCTCACAGATACGCAGTATTTT. This rearrangement joins TRBV6-5 to TRBJ2-3, with D uncertain. The CDR3 extends over 15 amino acids. CDR1 is MNHEY and CDR2 is SVGAGI in the germline V gene. Trimming removed 4 bases at V and 2 bases at J, with 13 bases between.

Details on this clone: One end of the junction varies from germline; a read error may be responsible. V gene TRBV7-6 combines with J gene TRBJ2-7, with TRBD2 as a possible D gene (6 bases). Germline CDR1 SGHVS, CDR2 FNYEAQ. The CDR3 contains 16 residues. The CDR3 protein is CASSLSVVDNTGEQHF. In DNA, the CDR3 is TGTGCCAGCAGCTTATCCGTGGTAGACAATACGGGGGAGCAGCACTTC.

The CDR3 DNA follows: TGTGCCAGCGAAGTCTCTAGCGGGAGCACAGATACGCAGTATTTT. This encodes CASEVSSGSTDTQYF. The J gene is TRBJ2-3, the V gene TRBV25-1; TRBD2 aligns across 8 bases. With 8 bases clipped from V and 0 bases from J, the junction kept 7 bases outside the gene matches. The CDR3 spans 15 residues. Germline assignment: CDR1 MGHDK and CDR2 SYGVNS.

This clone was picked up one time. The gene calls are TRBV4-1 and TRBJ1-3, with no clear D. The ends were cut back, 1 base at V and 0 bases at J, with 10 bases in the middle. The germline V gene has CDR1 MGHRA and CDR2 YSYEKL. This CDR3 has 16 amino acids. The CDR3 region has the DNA TGCGCCAGCAGCCAAGGCCAGCGGAGCTCTGGAAACACCATATATTTT. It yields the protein CASSQGQRSSGNTIYF.

CDR3 bases: TGCAGCGTTGCGGGGACAGGGGGCTTAGCTTTCTTT. Its protein product is CSVAGTGGLAFF. The chain couples TRBV29-1 to TRBJ1-1; 12 bases align to TRBD1. Germline V gene data show CDR1 as SQVTM and CDR2 as ANQGSEA. The CDR3 runs to 12 residues. J was trimmed by 10 bases and V by 4 bases; bases with no gene match: 4.

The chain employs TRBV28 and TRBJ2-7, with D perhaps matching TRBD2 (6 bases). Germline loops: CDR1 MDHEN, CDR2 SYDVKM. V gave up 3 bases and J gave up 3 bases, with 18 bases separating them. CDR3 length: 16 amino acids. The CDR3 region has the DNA TGTGCCAGCAGTTTGACCTGGGACTCAAGTGTCTACGAGCAGTACTTC. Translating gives CASSLTWDSSVYEQYF.

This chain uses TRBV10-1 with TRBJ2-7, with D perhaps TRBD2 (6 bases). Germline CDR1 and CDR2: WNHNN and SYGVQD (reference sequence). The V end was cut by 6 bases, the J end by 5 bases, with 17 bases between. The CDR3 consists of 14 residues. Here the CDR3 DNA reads TGCGCCAGCAGCACCGGGAGCGGCATCGACGAGCAGTACTTC. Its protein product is CASSTGSGIDEQYF.

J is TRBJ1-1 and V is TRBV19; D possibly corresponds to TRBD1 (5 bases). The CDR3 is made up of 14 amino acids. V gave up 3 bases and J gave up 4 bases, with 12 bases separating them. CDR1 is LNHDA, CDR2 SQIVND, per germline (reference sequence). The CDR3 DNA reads TGTGCCAGTAGTATTAGACAGAGTCGCACTGAAGCTTTCTTT. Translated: CASSIRQSRTEAFF.

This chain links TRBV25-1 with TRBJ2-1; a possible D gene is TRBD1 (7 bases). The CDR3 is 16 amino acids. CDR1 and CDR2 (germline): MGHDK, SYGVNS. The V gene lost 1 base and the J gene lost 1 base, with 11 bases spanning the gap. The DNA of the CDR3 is TGTGCCAGCAGTGAATTTCAGGGGGGATCCTACAATGAGCAGTTCTTC. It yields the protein CASSEFQGGSYNEQFF.

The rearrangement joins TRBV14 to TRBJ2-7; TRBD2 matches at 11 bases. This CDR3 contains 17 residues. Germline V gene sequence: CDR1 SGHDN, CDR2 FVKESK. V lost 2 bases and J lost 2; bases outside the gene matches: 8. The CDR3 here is CASSQKTGTSGTYEQYF. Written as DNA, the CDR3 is TGTGCCAGCAGCCAAAAGACCGGGACTAGCGGTACCTACGAGCAGTACTTC. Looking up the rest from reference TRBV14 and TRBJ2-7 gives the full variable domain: EAGVTQFPSHSVIEKGQTVTLRCDPISGHDNLYWYRRVMGKEIKFLLHFVKESKQDESGMPNNRFLAERTGGTYSTLKVQPAELEDSGVYFCASSQKTGTSGTYEQYFGPGTRLTVT.

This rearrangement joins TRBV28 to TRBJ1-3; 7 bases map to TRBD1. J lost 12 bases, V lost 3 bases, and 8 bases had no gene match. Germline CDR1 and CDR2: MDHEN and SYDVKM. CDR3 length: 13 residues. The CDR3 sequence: CASSLLGGTDIYF. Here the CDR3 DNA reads TGTGCCAGCAGTTTGCTTGGGGGGACAGACATATATTTT.

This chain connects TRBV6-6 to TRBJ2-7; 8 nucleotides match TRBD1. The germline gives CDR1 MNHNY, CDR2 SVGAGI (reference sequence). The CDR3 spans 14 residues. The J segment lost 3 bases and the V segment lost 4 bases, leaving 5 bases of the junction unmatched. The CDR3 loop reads CASSFRQGNYEQYF. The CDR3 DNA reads TGTGCCAGCAGTTTCAGACAGGGGAACTACGAGCAGTACTTC.

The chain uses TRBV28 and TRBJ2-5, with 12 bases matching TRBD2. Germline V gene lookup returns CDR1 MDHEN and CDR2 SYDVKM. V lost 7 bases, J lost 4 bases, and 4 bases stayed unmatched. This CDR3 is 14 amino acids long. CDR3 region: CASTPGLAGETQYF. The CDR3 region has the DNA TGTGCCAGCACTCCGGGACTAGCGGGAGAGACCCAGTACTTC. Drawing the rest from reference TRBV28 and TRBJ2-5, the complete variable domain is DVKVTQSSRYLVKRTGEKVFLECVQDMDHENMFWYRQDPGLGLRLIYFSYDVKMKEKGDIPEGYSVSREKKERFSLILESASTNQTSMYLCASTPGLAGETQYFGPGTRLLVL.

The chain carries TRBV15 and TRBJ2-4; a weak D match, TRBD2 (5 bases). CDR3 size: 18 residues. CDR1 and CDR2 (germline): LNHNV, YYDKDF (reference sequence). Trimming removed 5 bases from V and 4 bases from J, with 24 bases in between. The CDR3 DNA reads TGTGCCACCAGCGTAAGGATCCGACCGGGAAGGGAGAAAAACATTCAGTACTTC. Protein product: CATSVRIRPGREKNIQYF.

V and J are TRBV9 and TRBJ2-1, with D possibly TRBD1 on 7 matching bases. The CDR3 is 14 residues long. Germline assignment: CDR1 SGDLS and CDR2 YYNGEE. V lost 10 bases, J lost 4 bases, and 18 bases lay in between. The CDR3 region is CAVGGTENYNEQFF. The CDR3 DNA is TGTGCCGTCGGAGGGACAGAAAATTACAATGAGCAGTTCTTC.

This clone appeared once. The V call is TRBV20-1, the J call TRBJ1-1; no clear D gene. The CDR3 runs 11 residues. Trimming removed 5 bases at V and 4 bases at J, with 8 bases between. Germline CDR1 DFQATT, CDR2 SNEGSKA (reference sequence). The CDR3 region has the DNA TGCAGTGCTGATATCGGCACTGAAGCTTTCTTT. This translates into CSADIGTEAFF.

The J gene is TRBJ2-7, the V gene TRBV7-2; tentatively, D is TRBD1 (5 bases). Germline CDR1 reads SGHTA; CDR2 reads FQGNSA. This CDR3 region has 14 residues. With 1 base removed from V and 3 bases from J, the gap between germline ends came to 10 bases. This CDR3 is CASSLEGDGYEQYF. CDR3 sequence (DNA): TGTGCCAGCAGCTTAGAAGGGGATGGCTACGAGCAGTACTTC.

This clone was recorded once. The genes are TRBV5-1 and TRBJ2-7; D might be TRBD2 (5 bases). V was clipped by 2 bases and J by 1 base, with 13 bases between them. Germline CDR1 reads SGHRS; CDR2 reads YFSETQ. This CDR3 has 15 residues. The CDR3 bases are TGCGCCAGCAGCTTTAGGTTGAGCGGATCCTACGAGCAGTACTTC. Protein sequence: CASSFRLSGSYEQYF.